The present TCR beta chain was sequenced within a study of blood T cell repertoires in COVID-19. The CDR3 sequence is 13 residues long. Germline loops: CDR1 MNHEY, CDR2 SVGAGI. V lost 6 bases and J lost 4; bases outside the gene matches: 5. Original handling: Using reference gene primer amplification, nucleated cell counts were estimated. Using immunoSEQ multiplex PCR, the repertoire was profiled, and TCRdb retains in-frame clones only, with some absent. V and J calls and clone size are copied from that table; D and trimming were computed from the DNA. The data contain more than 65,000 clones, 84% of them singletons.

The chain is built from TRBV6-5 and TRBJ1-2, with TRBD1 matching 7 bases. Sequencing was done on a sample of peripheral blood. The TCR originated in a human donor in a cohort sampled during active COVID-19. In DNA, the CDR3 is TGTGCCAGCAGCGCAACAGGGGTCTATGGCTACACCTTC. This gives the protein CASSATGVYGYTF.